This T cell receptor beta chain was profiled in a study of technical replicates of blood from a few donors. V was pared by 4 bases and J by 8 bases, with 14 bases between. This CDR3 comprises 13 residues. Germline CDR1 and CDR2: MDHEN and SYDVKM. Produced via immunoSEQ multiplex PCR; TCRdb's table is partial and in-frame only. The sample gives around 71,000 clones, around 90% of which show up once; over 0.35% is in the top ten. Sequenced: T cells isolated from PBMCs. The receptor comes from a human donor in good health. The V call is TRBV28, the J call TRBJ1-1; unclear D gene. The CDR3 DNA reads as TGTGCCAGCAGTTATCGGGGTTGGATGGAAGCTTTCTTT. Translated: CASSYRGWMEAFF.